This is a list of T cell receptor beta chains from one sample in a study of T cells after yellow fever vaccination. Each CDR3 protein gets one entry after TCRdb re-called the 5' RACE reads with MiXCR. The data show 600,000 to 750,000 distinct CDR3 sequences, around 12% seen once. The sequencing used PBMCs, collected on the day of the yellow fever booster vaccination. All receptors derive from a man aged 25-45 years who received the YFV17D yellow fever vaccine. CDR3s include the opening cysteine and the closing phenylalanine or tryptophan. Each record gives: V gene, J gene, D gene, CDR3 protein. D genes are given only for firm matches.

V: TRBV20-1; J: TRBJ2-5; D: TRBD2; CDR3: CSAPREGGETQYF
V: TRBV3-1; J: TRBJ2-7; D: TRBD2; CDR3: CASSSSGGPGYEQYF
V: TRBV11-2; J: TRBJ2-1; D: TRBD2; CDR3: CASSTPETSGSSYNEQFF
V: TRBV20-1; J: TRBJ1-2; D: TRBD1; CDR3: CSARGGTGVGYTF
V: TRBV14; J: TRBJ2-3; D: -; CDR3: CASSLSGRLGTDTQYF
V: TRBV5-1; J: TRBJ2-7; D: -; CDR3: CASSLAPGVEQYF
V: TRBV27; J: TRBJ2-1; D: TRBD1; CDR3: CASSGQGEYTTVDSYNEQFF
V: TRBV20-1; J: TRBJ2-7; D: -; CDR3: CSAITLYEQYF
V: TRBV30; J: TRBJ2-1; D: -; CDR3: CAWSRPRSGPGDEQFF
V: TRBV12-3/TRBV12-4; J: TRBJ2-1; D: TRBD1; CDR3: CASSSSTRGREQFF
V: TRBV7-3; J: TRBJ1-4; D: -; CDR3: CASRQTTRATNEKLFF
V: TRBV7-2; J: TRBJ1-1; D: -; CDR3: CASSLGQGVYTEAFF
V: TRBV7-2; J: TRBJ2-7; D: TRBD1; CDR3: CASRSTGGGNEQYF
V: TRBV3-1; J: TRBJ2-3; D: -; CDR3: CASSRPGAGSDTQYF
V: TRBV18; J: TRBJ2-7; D: -; CDR3: CASSPVLRQEQYF
V: TRBV5-4; J: TRBJ1-6; D: -; CDR3: CASSLSDRLATLHF
V: TRBV7-2; J: TRBJ2-5; D: -; CDR3: CASSGSLAFRETQYF
V: TRBV7-3; J: TRBJ1-5; D: -; CDR3: CASSLGDLQPQHF
V: TRBV7-9; J: TRBJ2-5; D: -; CDR3: CASSLRSGARETQYF
V: TRBV7-9; J: TRBJ2-3; D: -; CDR3: CASSPFGGVGTDTQYF
V: TRBV7-2; J: TRBJ1-1; D: -; CDR3: CASSFFLNTEAFF
V: TRBV29-1; J: TRBJ2-1; D: TRBD2; CDR3: CSVGTSGSLYNEQFF
V: TRBV7-2; J: TRBJ2-1; D: -; CDR3: CASSARANEQFF
V: TRBV20-1; J: TRBJ2-3; D: -; CDR3: CSALDVRDTQYF
V: TRBV5-1; J: TRBJ2-5; D: -; CDR3: CASSSGVETQYF
V: TRBV18; J: TRBJ2-1; D: -; CDR3: CASSSDLESNEQFF
V: TRBV9; J: TRBJ2-3; D: TRBD2; CDR3: CASSVLSGSTDTQYF
V: TRBV6-5; J: TRBJ2-5; D: -; CDR3: CASSYGRGNQETQYF
V: TRBV7-2; J: TRBJ1-2; D: -; CDR3: CASSYLGFYYGYTF
V: TRBV12-3/TRBV12-4; J: TRBJ2-1; D: TRBD2; CDR3: CASSFETLGGNHEQFF
V: TRBV20-1; J: TRBJ2-1; D: TRBD2; CDR3: CRGLGGGSYNEQFF